This T cell receptor beta chain was identified in a study of shared clonotypes between healthy human individuals. Looked up from germline, CDR1 is LNHDA and CDR2 is SQIVND (reference sequence). The CDR3 consists of 14 residues. V lost 10 bases to trimming and J lost 4 bases, with 19 bases between them. It was CD45RO-negative cells, positively selected for CCR7, that made up naive CD8 cells, with terminally differentiated effector memory CD45RA+ cells excluded. Assay execution took place at the deep level. In the original processing: ImmunoSEQ output held junction-only sequences without quality scores, so filtering differed. Measured with immunoSEQ multiplex PCR; TCRdb has only the in-frame clones, and not every one. Clone size and the V and J calls come from that table; the DNA yielded D and trimming. Here the sample spans around 1.9 million clones, 93% being singletons. Study-wide results and limits: Generally, naive subsets came out with larger estimated richness than memory subsets. The rarefaction results pointed to incomplete sorted-subset sequencing despite large depth.

In the case of this clone: No antigen is known for it.

The clonotype originates from a man younger than 35 in good health. Some clones in this sample may be carry-over from other donors' samples. Sequencing was done on a sample of naive CD8+ T cells from PBMCs. The chain joins TRBV19 to TRBJ1-2; maybe TRBD1 (5 bases). The CDR3 region has the DNA TGTGCCACCAGATCCACCGGGACGATCTATGGCTACACCTTC. It specifies CATRSTGTIYGYTF.